The clone carrying this T cell receptor beta chain occurred a few times. Antigen unknown. Sample barcodes and UMIs were carried by the TCR alpha and TCR beta cDNA libraries that 5'RACE generated with constant-segment primers. TCRdb redid the calling of the 5' RACE reads with MiXCR, one entry per CDR3 protein. The data hold 140,000 to 150,000 distinct CDR3 sequences, with 20% to 25% observed a single time. From germline, CDR1 is MNHEY and CDR2 SVGEGT. The CDR3 is 16 amino acids. Trimming left V 3 bases short and J 4 bases short, with 16 bases between. The sample originates from a study of T-cell memory formation after mild COVID-19. Overall study context: TCR clusters were largely donor specific.

Regarding the study as a whole: CD4+ bias marked clones expanding day 15 to 37, unlike balanced contracting clones. Among contracting clones, CD4+ were mainly CM/EM and CD8+ enriched in EMRA.

The chain carries TRBV6-2 or TRBV6-3 and TRBJ1-3; D unclear. Sequenced sample: PBMCs or a T cell subset sorted from them (not recorded which). The TCR sequence derives from an adult woman who had mild COVID-19 (a few samples of this study predate the infection). Cell type and time point are not known. Written as DNA, the CDR3 is TGTGCCAGCAGTTATCCCATGGGCAGCGAAGGAAACACCATATATTTT. It codes for CASSYPMGSEGNTIYF.